Below, 13 T cell receptor beta chains from the same sample are listed, as sequenced in a study of blood T cell repertoires in COVID-19. Repertoires were generated with immunoSEQ multiplex PCR, while TCRdb's copy carries only in-frame clones and drops some. The sample holds 130,000 or so clones, 85% to 90% seen once. Sequencing input: peripheral blood. The receptors were sampled from a man aged 55 to 69 with acute or convalescent COVID-19.

V is TRBV29-1 and J is TRBJ2-3, with 12 bases fitting TRBD2. Germline loops: CDR1 SQVTM, CDR2 ANQGSEA. The CDR3 loop spans 13 amino acids. V gave up 7 bases and J gave up 6 bases; unmatched junction bases: 5. The CDR3 is CSGGLAGPDTQYF. The DNA of the CDR3 is TGCAGCGGTGGACTAGCGGGACCGGATACGCAGTATTTT.

This chain joins TRBV5-1 and TRBJ2-5, with 11 bases matching TRBD2. This CDR3 spans 20 amino acids. Germline CDR1 reads SGHRS; CDR2 reads YFSETQ. V dropped 4 bases and J dropped 8; count of bases not matched to a gene: 25. The CDR3, as DNA: TGCGCCAGCAGCCCGACACTTATAGCGGGAGGGTTCAAGAGGGCCCCAACCCAGTACTTC. It specifies CASSPTLIAGGFKRAPTQYF. Based on the CDR3 plus reference TRBV5-1 and TRBJ2-5, the full variable domain is KAGVTQTPRYLIKTRGQQVTLSCSPISGHRSVSWYQQTPGQGLQFLFEYFSETQRNKGNFPGRFSGRQFSNSRSEMNVSTLELGDSALYLCASSPTLIAGGFKRAPTQYFGPGTRLLVL.

The rearrangement uses TRBV4-3 and TRBJ1-2; TRBD1 matches at 8 bases. Germline CDR1 and CDR2: LGHNA and YSLEER. This CDR3 region has 15 residues. Losses at the gene ends were 0 bases for V and 3 bases for J; bases not matched to a gene: 3. The DNA for the CDR3 is TGCGCCAGCAGCCAAGACCCAGGGGGCGACTATGGCTACACCTTC. It translates to CASSQDPGGDYGYTF.

The chain carries TRBV2 and TRBJ2-3, with 11 bases lining up with TRBD2. V shed 3 bases, J shed 1 base, and the junction held 3 bases outside the gene matches. The CDR3 spans 16 residues. CDR1 SNHLY and CDR2 FYNNEI come from the germline V gene. The CDR3 is CASSDLAGGGTDTQYF. The CDR3 DNA follows: TGTGCCAGCAGTGATCTAGCGGGAGGCGGCACAGATACGCAGTATTTT.

This clone was found a few times. This sequence joins TRBV11-2 and TRBJ1-6; possible D gene TRBD1, 5 bases. V lost 6 bases to trimming and J lost 5 bases, with 17 bases between them. Germline lookup yields CDR1 SGHAT and CDR2 FQNNGV. The length of the CDR3 is 16 residues. The CDR3 nucleotides are TGTGCCAGCAGTCTAGGGCGATGGGGGGATAATTCACCCCTCCACTTT. Translation gives CASSLGRWGDNSPLHF.

CDR3 protein: CASSQEGGRADEQYF. DNA for the CDR3: TGCGCCAGCAGCCAAGAGGGAGGCAGGGCGGACGAGCAGTACTTC. This chain uses TRBV4-3 with TRBJ2-7; a possible D gene is TRBD2 (6 bases). The CDR3 is 15 amino acids. V was trimmed by 0 bases and J by 5 bases, leaving 14 bases between them. The germline CDR1 and CDR2 sequences are LGHNA and YSLEER.

The chain employs TRBV28 and TRBJ2-7; 7 bases are shared with TRBD1. J gave up 3 bases and V 5 bases, and 4 bases lay outside the gene matches. The CDR3 runs to 13 residues. Germline-derived CDR1 and CDR2 are MDHEN and SYDVKM. The CDR3 protein is CASSRGPFYEQYF. In nucleotides, the CDR3 is TGTGCCAGCAGTAGGGGGCCCTTCTACGAGCAGTACTTC.

The chain has TRBV6-6 and TRBJ1-1; possible D gene TRBD1, 6 bases. V was trimmed by 4 bases and J by 1 base, leaving 10 bases between them. From germline, CDR1 is MNHNY and CDR2 SVGAGI (reference sequence). CDR3 length: 14 amino acids. The chain's CDR3 is CASSFSGENTEAFF. The CDR3 DNA reads as TGTGCCAGCAGTTTCTCAGGGGAGAACACTGAAGCTTTCTTT.

The chain is built from TRBV10-2 and TRBJ2-1, with 7 bases matching TRBD2. This CDR3 spans 15 amino acids. Unmatched junction bases numbered 7, after V lost 3 bases and J lost 5 bases. Germline V gene sequence: CDR1 WSHSY, CDR2 SAAADI. CDR3 sequence (DNA): TGCGCCAGCAGTGACGGGGGAGCGGGGCACAATGAGCAGTTCTTC. It translates to CASSDGGAGHNEQFF.

V usage is TRBV28 and J usage is TRBJ1-2, with unresolved D. CDR3 length: 13 amino acids. Trimming pared 2 bases from V and 0 bases from J, leaving 4 bases between. From germline, CDR1 is MDHEN and CDR2 SYDVKM. The CDR3 here is CASSLTSNYGYTF. CDR3 nucleotides: TGTGCCAGCAGTTTAACATCTAACTATGGCTACACCTTC.

Written as DNA, the CDR3 is TGTGCCAGTGGCAAGCGGGAGGGCGGGGAGCTGTTTTTT. Amino acid sequence: CASGKREGGELFF. The V call is TRBV19, the J call TRBJ2-2; 10 bases agree with TRBD2. Trimming cost V 8 bases and J 7 bases; bases outside gene matches: 4. Germline CDR1 and CDR2: LNHDA and SQIVND (reference sequence). The CDR3 covers 13 residues.

The genes are TRBV30 and TRBJ2-5; 11 bases are a match to TRBD2. Germline V gives CDR1 GTSNPN, CDR2 SVGIG (reference sequence). There are 15 residues in the CDR3. V gave up 2 bases and J gave up 4 bases; unmatched junction bases: 6. The CDR3 sequence: CAWSTLAGGRETQYF. Here the CDR3 DNA reads TGTGCCTGGAGTACGCTAGCGGGAGGAAGAGAGACCCAGTACTTC.

The chain employs TRBV5-6 and TRBJ1-5; 8 bases match TRBD1. With 0 bases clipped from V and 4 bases from J, the junction kept 9 bases outside the gene matches. The CDR3 length is 17 residues. Germline CDR1 SGHDT, CDR2 YYEEEE. CDR3 in amino acids: CASSLGQGARWNQPQHF. The CDR3 region has the DNA TGTGCCAGCAGCTTGGGGCAGGGGGCGCGGTGGAATCAGCCCCAGCATTTT.